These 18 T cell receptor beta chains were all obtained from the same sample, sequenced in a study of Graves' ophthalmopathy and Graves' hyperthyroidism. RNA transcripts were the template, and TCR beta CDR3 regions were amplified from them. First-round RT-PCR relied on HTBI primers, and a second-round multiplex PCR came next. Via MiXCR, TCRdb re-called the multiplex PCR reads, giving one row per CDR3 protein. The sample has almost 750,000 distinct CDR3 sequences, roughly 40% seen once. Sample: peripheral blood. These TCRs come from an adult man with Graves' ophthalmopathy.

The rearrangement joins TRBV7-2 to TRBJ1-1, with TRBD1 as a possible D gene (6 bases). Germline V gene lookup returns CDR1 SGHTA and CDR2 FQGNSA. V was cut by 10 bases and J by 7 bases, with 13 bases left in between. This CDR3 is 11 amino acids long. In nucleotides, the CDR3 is TGTGCCACGGGGACACCTCTTGAAGCTTTCTTT. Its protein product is CATGTPLEAFF.

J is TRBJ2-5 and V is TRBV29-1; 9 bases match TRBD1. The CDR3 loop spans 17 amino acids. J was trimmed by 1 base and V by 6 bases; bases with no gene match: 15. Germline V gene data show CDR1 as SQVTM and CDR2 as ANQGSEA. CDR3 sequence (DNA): TGCAGCGTGTTACCTGAGACAGGGGGTACAGGCCAAGAGACCCAGTACTTC. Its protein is CSVLPETGGTGQETQYF.

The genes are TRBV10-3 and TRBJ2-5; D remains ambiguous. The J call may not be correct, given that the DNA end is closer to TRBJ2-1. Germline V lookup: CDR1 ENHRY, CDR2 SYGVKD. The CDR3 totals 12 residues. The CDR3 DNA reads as TGTGCCAGCGGCTTACAATACAATGAGCAGTTCTTC. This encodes CASGLQYNEQFF.

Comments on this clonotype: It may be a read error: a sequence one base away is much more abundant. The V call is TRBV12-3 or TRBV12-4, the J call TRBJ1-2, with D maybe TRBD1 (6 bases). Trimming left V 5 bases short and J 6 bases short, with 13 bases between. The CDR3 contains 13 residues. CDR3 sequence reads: CASSLDRTDGYTF. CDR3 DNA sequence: TGTGCCAGCAGTCTCGATCGGACAGATGGCTACACCTTC.

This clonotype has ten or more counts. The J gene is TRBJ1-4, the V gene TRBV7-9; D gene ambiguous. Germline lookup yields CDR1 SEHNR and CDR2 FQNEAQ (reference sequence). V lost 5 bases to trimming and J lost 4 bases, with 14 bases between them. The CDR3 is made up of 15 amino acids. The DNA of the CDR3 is TGTGCCAGCAGCCCGGAGAGTGGCCTTAATGAAAAACTGTTTTTT. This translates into CASSPESGLNEKLFF. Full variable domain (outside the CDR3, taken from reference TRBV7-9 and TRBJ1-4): DTGVSQNPRHKITKRGQNVTFRCDPISEHNRLYWYRQTLGQGPEFLTYFQNEAQLEKSRLLSDRFSAERPKGSFSTLEIQRTEQGDSAMYLCASSPESGLNEKLFFGSGTQLSVL.

Written as DNA, the CDR3 is TGCAGCTTAAGCGGGAACTCCTACGAGCAGTACTTC. As protein: CSLSGNSYEQYF. V and J are TRBV29-1 and TRBJ2-7, with TRBD2 matching over 7 bases. This CDR3 has 12 amino acids. The V gene end was trimmed by 8 bases and the J gene end by 0 bases; junction bases not matched to a gene: 4. CDR1 is SQVTM, CDR2 ANQGSEA, per germline.

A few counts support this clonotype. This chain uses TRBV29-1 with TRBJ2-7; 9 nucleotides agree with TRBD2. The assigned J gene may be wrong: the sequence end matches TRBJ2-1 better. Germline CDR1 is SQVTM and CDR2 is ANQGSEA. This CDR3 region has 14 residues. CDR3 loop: CSGLVLAGKGEQFF. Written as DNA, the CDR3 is TGCAGCGGCCTTGTACTAGCGGGTAAGGGCGAGCAGTTCTTC.

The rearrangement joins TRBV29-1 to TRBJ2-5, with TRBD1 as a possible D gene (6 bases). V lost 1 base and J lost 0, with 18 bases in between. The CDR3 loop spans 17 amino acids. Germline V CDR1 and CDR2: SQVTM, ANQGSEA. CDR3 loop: CSVEGRAGDTYQETQYF. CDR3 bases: TGCAGCGTTGAAGGTAGAGCAGGGGACACGTACCAAGAGACCCAGTACTTC.

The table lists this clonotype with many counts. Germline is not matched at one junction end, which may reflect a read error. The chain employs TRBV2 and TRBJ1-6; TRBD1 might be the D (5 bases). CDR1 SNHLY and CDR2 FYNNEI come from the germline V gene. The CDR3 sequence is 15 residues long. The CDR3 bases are TGTGCCAGCAGAGAAGGGGCAGGGAAGAATTCACCCCTCCACTTT. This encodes CASREGAGKNSPLHF.

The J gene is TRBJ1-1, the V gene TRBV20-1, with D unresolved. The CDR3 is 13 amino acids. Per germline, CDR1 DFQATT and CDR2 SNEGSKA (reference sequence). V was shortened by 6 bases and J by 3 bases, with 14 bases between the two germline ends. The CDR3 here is CSAHGPWDTEAFF. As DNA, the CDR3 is TGCAGTGCGCATGGGCCTTGGGACACTGAAGCTTTCTTT.

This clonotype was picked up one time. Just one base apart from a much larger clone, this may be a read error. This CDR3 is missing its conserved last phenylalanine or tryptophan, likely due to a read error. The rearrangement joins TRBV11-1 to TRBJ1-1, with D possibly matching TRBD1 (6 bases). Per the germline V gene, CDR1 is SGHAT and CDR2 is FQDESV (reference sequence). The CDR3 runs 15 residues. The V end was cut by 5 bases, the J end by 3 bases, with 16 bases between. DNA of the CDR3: TGTGCCAGCAGCATCGGGGACATTAGGTACACTGAAGCTTTCTCT. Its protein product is CASSIGDIRYTEAFS.

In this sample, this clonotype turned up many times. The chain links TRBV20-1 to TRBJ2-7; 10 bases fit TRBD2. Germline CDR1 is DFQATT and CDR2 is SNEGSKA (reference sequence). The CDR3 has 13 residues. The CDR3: CSATGTSAYEQYF. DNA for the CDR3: TGCAGCGCCACCGGGACTAGCGCCTACGAGCAGTACTTC.

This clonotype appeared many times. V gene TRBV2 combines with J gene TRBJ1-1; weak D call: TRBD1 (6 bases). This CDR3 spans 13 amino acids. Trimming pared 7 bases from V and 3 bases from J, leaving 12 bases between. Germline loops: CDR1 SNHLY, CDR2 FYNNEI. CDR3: CASTKQGYTEAFF. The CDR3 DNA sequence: TGTGCCAGCACCAAACAGGGTTACACTGAAGCTTTCTTT.

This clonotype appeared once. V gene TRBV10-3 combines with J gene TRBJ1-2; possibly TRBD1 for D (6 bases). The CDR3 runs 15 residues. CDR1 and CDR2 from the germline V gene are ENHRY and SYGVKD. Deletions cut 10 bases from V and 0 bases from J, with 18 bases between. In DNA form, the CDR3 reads TGTGCCAGCAGCTCCGGACAGCCGTCTAACTATGGCTACACCTTC. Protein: CASSSGQPSNYGYTF.

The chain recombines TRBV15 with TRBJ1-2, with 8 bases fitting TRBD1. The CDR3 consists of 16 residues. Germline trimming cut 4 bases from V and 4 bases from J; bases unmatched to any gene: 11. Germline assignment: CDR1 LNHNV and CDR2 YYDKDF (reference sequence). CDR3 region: CATSIPHTGGGYGYTF. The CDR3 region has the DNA TGTGCCACCAGCATCCCTCACACAGGGGGAGGCTATGGCTACACCTTC. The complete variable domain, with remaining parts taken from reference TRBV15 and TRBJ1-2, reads DAMVIQNPRYQVTQFGKPVTLSCSQTLNHNVMYWYQQKSSQAPKLLFHYYDKDFNNEADTPDNFQSRRPNTSFCFLDIRSPGLGDTAMYLCATSIPHTGGGYGYTFGSGTRLTVV.

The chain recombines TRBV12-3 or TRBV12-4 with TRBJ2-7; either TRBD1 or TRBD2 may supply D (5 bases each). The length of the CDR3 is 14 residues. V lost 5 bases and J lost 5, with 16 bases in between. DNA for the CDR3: TGTGCCAGCAGTACACCGTCAGGGAGCGACGAGCAGTACTTC. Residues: CASSTPSGSDEQYF.

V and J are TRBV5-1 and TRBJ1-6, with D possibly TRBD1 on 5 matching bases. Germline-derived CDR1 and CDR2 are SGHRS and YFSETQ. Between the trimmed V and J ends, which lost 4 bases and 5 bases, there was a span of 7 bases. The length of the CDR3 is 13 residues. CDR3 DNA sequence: TGCGCCAGCAGCATACAGGATAATTCACCCCTCCACTTT. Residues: CASSIQDNSPLHF. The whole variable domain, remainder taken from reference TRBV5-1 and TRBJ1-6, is KAGVTQTPRYLIKTRGQQVTLSCSPISGHRSVSWYQQTPGQGLQFLFEYFSETQRNKGNFPGRFSGRQFSNSRSEMNVSTLELGDSALYLCASSIQDNSPLHFGNGTRLTVT.

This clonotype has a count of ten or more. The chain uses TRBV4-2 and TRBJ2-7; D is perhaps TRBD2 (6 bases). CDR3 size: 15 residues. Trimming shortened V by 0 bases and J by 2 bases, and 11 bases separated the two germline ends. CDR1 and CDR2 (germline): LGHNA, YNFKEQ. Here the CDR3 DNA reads TGTGCCAGCAGCCAAGAAAGAGGGAGGACCTACGAGCAGTACTTC. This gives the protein CASSQERGRTYEQYF.